The T cell receptor (beta chain) described here comes from a study of T cells in Graves' hyperthyroidism and ophthalmopathy. Study results and limitations: The blood repertoire included most of the expanded thyroid clonotypes above 0.001.

Disease duration under 2 months; hyperthyroidism patients were aged 18 to 65. Researchers took RNA transcripts and amplified the TCR beta CDR3 regions from them. Using the HTBI primer set, a first-round RT-PCR was run on the TCR CDR3. Via MiXCR, TCRdb re-called the multiplex PCR reads, giving one row per CDR3 protein. The sample lists more than 450,000 distinct CDR3 sequences, roughly 15% occurring once. This clonotype was detected only a few times. What it binds is unknown. The CDR3 contains 18 residues. V lost 3 bases, J lost 1 base, and 22 bases lay in between. CDR1 is GTSNPN, CDR2 SVGIG, per germline (reference sequence).

Sequenced: blood. This clonotype was obtained from a woman in her thirties or forties with Graves' hyperthyroidism. The rearrangement joins TRBV30 to TRBJ1-3, with D maybe TRBD1 (6 bases). CDR3 bases: TGTGCCTGGAGAGGCGGACGGCAGGGGTATAGGTCTGGAAACACCATATATTTT. Its translation: CAWRGGRQGYRSGNTIYF. Filled out from reference TRBV30 and TRBJ1-3, the complete variable domain reads SQTIHQWPATLVQPVGSPLSLECTVEGTSNPNLYWYRQAAGRGLQLLFYSVGIGQISSEVPQNLSASRPQDRQFILSSKKLLLSDSGFYLCAWRGGRQGYRSGNTIYFGEGSWLTVV.